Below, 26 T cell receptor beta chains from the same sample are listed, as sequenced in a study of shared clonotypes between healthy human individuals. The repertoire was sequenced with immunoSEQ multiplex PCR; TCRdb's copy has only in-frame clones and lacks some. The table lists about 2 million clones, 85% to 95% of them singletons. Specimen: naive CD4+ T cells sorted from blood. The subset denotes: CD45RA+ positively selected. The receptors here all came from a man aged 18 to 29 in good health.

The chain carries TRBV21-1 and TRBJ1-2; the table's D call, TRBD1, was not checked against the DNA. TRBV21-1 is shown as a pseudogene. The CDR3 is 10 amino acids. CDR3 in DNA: TGTGCCAGCAGCAAGGGCACGACCCTCTTC. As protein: CASSKGTTLF.

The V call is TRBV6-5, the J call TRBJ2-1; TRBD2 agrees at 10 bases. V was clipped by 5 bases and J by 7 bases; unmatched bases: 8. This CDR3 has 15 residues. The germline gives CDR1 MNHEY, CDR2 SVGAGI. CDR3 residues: CASSSWSSGRNEQFF. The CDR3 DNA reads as TGTGCCAGCAGTAGCTGGTCTAGCGGGAGAAATGAGCAGTTCTTC.

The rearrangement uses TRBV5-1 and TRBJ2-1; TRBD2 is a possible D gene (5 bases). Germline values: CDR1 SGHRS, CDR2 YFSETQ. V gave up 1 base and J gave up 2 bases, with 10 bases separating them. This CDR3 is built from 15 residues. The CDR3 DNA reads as TGCGCCAGCAGCTTGACTAGTTTAGCCTACAATGAGCAGTTCTTC. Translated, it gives CASSLTSLAYNEQFF.

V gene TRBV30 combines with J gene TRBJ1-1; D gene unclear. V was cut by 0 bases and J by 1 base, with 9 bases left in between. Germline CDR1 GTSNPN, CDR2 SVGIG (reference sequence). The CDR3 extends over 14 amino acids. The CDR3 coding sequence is TGTGCCTGGAGTGTTGAAAACAGGAACACTGAAGCTTTCTTT. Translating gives CAWSVENRNTEAFF. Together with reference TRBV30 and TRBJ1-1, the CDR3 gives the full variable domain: SQTIHQWPATLVQPVGSPLSLECTVEGTSNPNLYWYRQAAGRGLQLLFYSVGIGQISSEVPQNLSASRPQDRQFILSSKKLLLSDSGFYLCAWSVENRNTEAFFGQGTRLTVV.

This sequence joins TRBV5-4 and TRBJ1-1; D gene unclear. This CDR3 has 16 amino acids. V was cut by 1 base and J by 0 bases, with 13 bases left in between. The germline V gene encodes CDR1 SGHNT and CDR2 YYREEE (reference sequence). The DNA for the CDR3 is TGTGCCAGCAGCTTGAGGACGTTCGGGGTGAACACTGAAGCTTTCTTT. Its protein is CASSLRTFGVNTEAFF.

DNA for the CDR3: TGTGCCATCAGTGACAGCGGATGGTACACAGATACGCAGTATTTT. Encoded protein: CAISDSGWYTDTQYF. The chain employs TRBV10-3 and TRBJ2-3; D may be TRBD2 (5 bases). Germline CDR1 ENHRY, CDR2 SYGVKD. Trimming shortened V by 3 bases and J by 2 bases, and 12 bases separated the two germline ends. The CDR3 covers 15 residues.

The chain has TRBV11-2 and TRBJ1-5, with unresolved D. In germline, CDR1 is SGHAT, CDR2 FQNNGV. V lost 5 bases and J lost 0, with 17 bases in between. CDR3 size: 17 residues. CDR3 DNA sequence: TGTGCCAGCAGCGCGGGAGTCAGTTCGACTAGCAATCAGCCCCAGCATTTT. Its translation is CASSAGVSSTSNQPQHF.

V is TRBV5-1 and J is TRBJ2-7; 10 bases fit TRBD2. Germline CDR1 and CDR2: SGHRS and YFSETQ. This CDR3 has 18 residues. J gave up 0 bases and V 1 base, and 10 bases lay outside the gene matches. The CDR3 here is CASSLSTSGAGNSYEQYF. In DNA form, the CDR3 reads TGCGCCAGCAGCTTGTCAACTAGCGGGGCGGGGAACTCCTACGAGCAGTACTTC.

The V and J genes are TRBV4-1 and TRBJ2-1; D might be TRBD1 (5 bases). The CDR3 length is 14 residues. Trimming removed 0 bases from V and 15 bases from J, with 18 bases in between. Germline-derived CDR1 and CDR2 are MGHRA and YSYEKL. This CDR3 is CASSQEGPVLRRFF. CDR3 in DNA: TGCGCCAGCAGCCAAGAGGGGCCGGTCCTCCGCCGGTTCTTC.

CDR3 in DNA: TGTGCCAGCAGCTTAGAGCGTAACAATGAGCAGTTCTTC. It codes for CASSLERNNEQFF. The rearrangement joins TRBV11-2 to TRBJ2-1; D is uncertain. This CDR3 is 13 amino acids long. CDR1 and CDR2 (germline): SGHAT, FQNNGV. Trimming pared 0 bases from V and 5 bases from J, leaving 5 bases between.

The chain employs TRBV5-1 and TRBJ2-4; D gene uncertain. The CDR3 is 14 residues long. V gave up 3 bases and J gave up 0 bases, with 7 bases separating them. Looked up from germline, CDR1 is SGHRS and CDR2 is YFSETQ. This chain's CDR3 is CASSSGEAKNIQYF. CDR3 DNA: TGCGCCAGCAGCTCGGGTGAAGCCAAAAACATTCAGTACTTC.

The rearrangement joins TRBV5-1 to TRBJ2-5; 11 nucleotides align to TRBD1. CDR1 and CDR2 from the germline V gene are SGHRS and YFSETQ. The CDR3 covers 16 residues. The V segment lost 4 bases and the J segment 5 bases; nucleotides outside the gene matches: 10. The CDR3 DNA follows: TGCGCCAGCAGCCGCCAGGACAGGGGGCAGGTGGAGACCCAGTACTTC. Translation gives CASSRQDRGQVETQYF.

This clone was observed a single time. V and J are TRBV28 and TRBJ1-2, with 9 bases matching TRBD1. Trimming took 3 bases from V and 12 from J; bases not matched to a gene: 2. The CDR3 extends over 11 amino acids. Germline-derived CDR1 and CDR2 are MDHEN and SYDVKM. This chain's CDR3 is CASSLGQGNTF. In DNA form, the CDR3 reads TGTGCCAGCAGTTTGGGACAGGGAAACACCTTC.

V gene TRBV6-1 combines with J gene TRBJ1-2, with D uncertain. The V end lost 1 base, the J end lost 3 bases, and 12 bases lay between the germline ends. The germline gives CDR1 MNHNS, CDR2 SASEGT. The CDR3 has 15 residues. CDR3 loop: CASSEVGGAYYGYTF. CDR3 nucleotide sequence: TGTGCCAGCAGTGAAGTGGGAGGTGCTTACTATGGCTACACCTTC.

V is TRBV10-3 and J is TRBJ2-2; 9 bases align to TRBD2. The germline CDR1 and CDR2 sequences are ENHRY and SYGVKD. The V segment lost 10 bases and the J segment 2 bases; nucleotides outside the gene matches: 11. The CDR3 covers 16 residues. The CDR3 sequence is CASSYGLAINTGELFF. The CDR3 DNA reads TGTGCCAGCAGCTATGGACTAGCGATTAACACCGGGGAGCTGTTTTTT.

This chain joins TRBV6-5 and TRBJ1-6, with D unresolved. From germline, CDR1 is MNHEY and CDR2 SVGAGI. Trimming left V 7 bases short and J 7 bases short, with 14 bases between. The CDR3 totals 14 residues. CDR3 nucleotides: TGTGCCAGCAAAAAGAGGGCGGTGAATTCACCCCTCCACTTT. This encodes CASKKRAVNSPLHF.

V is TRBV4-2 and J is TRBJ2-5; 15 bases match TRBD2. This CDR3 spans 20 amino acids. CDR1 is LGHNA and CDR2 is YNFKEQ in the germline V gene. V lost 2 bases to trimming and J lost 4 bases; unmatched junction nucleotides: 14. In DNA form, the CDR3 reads TGTGCCAGCAGCCAACCCCAACCTGGACTAGCGGGGGGGCGGGCAGAGACCCAGTACTTC. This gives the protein CASSQPQPGLAGGRAETQYF.

CDR3 amino acids: CASNGLEAGELFF. The CDR3 region has the DNA TGCGCCAGCAACGGACTAGAGGCCGGGGAGCTGTTTTTT. This chain links TRBV5-1 with TRBJ2-2; TRBD2 aligns across 7 bases. V lost 6 bases and J lost 6; bases outside the gene matches: 5. Germline values: CDR1 SGHRS, CDR2 YFSETQ. The CDR3 is made up of 13 amino acids.

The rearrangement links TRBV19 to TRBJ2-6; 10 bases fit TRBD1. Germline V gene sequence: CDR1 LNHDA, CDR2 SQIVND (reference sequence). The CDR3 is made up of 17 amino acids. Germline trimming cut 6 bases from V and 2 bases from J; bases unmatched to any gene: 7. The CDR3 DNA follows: TGTGCCAGTAGCACGACAGGGGGCGGCGCTGGGGCCAACGTCCTGACTTTC. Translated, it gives CASSTTGGGAGANVLTF.

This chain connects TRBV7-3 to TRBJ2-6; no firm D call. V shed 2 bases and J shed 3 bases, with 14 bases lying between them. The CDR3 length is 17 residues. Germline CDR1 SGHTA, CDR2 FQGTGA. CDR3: CASSLFRSSGGANVLTF. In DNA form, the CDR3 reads TGTGCCAGCAGCTTATTTAGGTCTTCGGGTGGGGCCAACGTCCTGACTTTC. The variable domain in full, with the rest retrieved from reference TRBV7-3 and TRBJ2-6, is GAGVSQTPSNKVTEKGKYVELRCDPISGHTALYWYRQSLGQGPEFLIYFQGTGAADDSGLPNDRFFAVRPEGSVSTLKIQRTERGDSAVYLCASSLFRSSGGANVLTFGAGSRLTVL.

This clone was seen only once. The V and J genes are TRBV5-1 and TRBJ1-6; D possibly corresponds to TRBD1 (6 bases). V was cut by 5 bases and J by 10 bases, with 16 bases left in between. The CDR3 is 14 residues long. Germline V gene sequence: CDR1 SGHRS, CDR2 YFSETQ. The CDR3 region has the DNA TGCGCCAGCAGAACTACAGGGCTGGGGTCACCCCTCCACTTT. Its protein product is CASRTTGLGSPLHF.

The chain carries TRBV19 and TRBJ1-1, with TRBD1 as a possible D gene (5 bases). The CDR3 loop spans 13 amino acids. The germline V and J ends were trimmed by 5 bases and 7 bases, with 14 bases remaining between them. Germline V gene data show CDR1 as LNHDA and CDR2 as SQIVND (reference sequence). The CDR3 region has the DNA TGTGCCAGTAGTTCACTGGGGGGAGGTGAAGCTTTCTTT. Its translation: CASSSLGGGEAFF.

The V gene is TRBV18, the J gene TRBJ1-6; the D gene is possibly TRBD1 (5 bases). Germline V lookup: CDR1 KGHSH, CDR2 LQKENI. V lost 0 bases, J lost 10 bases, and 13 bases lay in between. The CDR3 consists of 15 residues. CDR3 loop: CASSPPSLEGSPLHF. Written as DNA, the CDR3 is TGTGCCAGCTCACCACCGAGTCTTGAGGGGTCACCCCTCCACTTT.

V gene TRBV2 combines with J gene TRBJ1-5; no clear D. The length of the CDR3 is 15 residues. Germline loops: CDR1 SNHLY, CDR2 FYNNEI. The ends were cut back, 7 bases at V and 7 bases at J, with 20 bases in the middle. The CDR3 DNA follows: TGTGCCAGCACACCGAATGGACTGGGGAAACAGCCCCAGCATTTT. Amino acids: CASTPNGLGKQPQHF.

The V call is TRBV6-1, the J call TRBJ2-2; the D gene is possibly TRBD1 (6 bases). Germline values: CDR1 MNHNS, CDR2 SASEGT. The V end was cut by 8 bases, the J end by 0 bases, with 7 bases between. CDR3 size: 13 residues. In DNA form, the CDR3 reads TGTGCCAGCCAGGGGCCGAACACCGGGGAGCTGTTTTTT. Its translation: CASQGPNTGELFF.

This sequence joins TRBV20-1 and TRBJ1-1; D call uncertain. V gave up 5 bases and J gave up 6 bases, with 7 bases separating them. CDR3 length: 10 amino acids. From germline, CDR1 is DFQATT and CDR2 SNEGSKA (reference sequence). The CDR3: CSALMPEAFF. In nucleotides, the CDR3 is TGCAGTGCTTTAATGCCTGAAGCTTTCTTT.